The rows below give T cell receptor beta chains drawn from one sample of a study of breast tumors, draining lymph nodes, adjacent tissues. One entry per CDR3 protein results from TCRdb running MiXCR on the multiplex PCR reads. The table records around 250,000 distinct CDR3 sequences, around 34% of them present only once. The sample consisted of axillary lymph node tissue. These receptors all stem from a female donor with breast cancer. Some clones in this sample may be carry-over from other donors' samples. Each CDR3 is given with its conserved first and last residue. Each record gives: J gene, V gene, clone size, D gene, CDR3 DNA, CDR3 protein. The D gene is left open where the match is weak. Rows may omit the clone size; those that give it use once, few, many or a size class.

>TRBJ2-1|TRBV10-3|NA|NA
TGTGCCATCAGGGGCCGGGACTCTTCCTACAATGAGCAGTTCTTC
CAIRGRDSSYNEQFF
>TRBJ2-5|TRBV9|NA|TRBD2
TGTGCCAGCAGCGTAGGAGTAGCGGGAGTGCAAGAGACCCAGTACTTC
CASSVGVAGVQETQYF
>TRBJ2-5|TRBV24-1|NA|TRBD2
TGTGCCACCAGTGACCTCCCGGGACCAGCGGGAGGGTTCCGGGAGACCCAGCACTTC
CATSDLPGPAGGFRETQHF
>TRBJ2-5|TRBV9|NA|NA
TGTGCCAGCAGTCGAAGCGGGGAGACCCAGTACTTC
CASSRSGETQYF
>TRBJ2-5|TRBV19|NA|NA
TGTGCCAGTAGTATTCGACGGGGAGGGGGCCAAGAGACCCAGTACTTC
CASSIRRGGGQETQYF
>TRBJ2-7|TRBV7-9|many|TRBD2
TGTGCCAGCAGCACCCAACACGGACTAGCAGCCTACGAGCAGTACTTC
CASSTQHGLAAYEQYF
>TRBJ2-7|TRBV4-2|many|NA
TGTGCCAGCAGCCAAGGGGGGAGTTGGGAGCAGTACTTC
CASSQGGSWEQYF
>TRBJ2-7|TRBV6-6|many|TRBD2
TGTGCCAGCAGTTTACTAGCGGGAGGCGAGCAGTACTTC
CASSLLAGGEQYF
>TRBJ2-2|TRBV7-3|many|NA
TGTGCCAGCAGCGTTGAATCTGGGGAGCTGTTTTTT
CASSVESGELFF
>TRBJ2-5|TRBV7-9|NA|NA
TGTGCCAGCAGCTTAGCGGAGGGGCTCGAGACCCAGTACTTC
CASSLAEGLETQYF
>TRBJ2-1|TRBV5-6|NA|TRBD2
TGTGCCAGCAGCGGAGGACTAGCGGGGGATATCAATGGGCAGTTCTTC
CASSGGLAGDINGQFF
>TRBJ2-1|TRBV5-4|NA|TRBD2
TGTGCCAGCAGCAGCGGGGCCGACTACTACAATGAGCAGTTCTTC
CASSSGADYYNEQFF
>TRBJ1-3|TRBV6-1|few|TRBD1
TGTGCCAGCATCACGGACAGGGGCTACTCTGGAAACACCATATATTTT
CASITDRGYSGNTIYF
>TRBJ2-1|TRBV7-9|many|NA
TGTGCCAGCAGCTTTGAGGGCACCTACAATGAGCAGTTCTTC
CASSFEGTYNEQFF
>TRBJ1-2|TRBV20-1|NA|NA
TGCAGTGCTAGAGACCCGACCGCCTACACCTTC
CSARDPTAYTF
>TRBJ2-7|TRBV7-3|NA|TRBD2
TGTGCCAGCAGCTTCTACGGGAGGGGCCCCTACGAGCAGTACTTC
CASSFYGRGPYEQYF
>TRBJ2-5|TRBV24-1|once|NA
TGTGCCACCAGTGATGAGAGCGGACGTGATCTCGGCCAGACCCAGTACTTC
CATSDESGRDLGQTQYF
>TRBJ2-1|TRBV7-3|many|TRBD2
TGTGCCAGCAGCATACTAGCGGGAGGTGGGAATGAGCAGTTCTTC
CASSILAGGGNEQFF
>TRBJ2-7|TRBV15|NA|NA
TGTGCCACCAGCGGTACAGTGTACGAGCAGTACTTC
CATSGTVYEQYF
>TRBJ2-7|TRBV20-1|many|TRBD1
TGCAGTGCTACCGGGACAGCCTACGAGCAGTACTTC
CSATGTAYEQYF
>TRBJ2-3|TRBV20-1|NA|NA
TGCAGTGCCAGCAGCGTACTAGCAGGAGTCACAGATACGCAGTATTTT
CSASSVLAGVTDTQYF
>TRBJ1-1|TRBV19|NA|NA
TGTGCCAGTAGGGTCCGAGGGGACGCGACTGAAGCTTTCTTT
CASRVRGDATEAFF
>TRBJ1-4|TRBV6-1|many|NA
TGTGCCAGCAGTGGGACAGTGTCGAGGGAAAAACTGTTTTTT
CASSGTVSREKLFF
>TRBJ1-4|TRBV5-1|many|NA
TGCGCCAGCAGCTTGGCCGGGCACTCAACTAATGAAAAACTGTTTTTT
CASSLAGHSTNEKLFF
>TRBJ2-3|TRBV19|NA|NA
TGTGCCAGTAGTATAGTTTGGGGGGGGCACGATACGCAGTATTTT
CASSIVWGGHDTQYF
>TRBJ2-1|TRBV12-3/TRBV12-4|NA|TRBD2
TGTGCCAGCAGTCCAGACCCAGGACTAGCGCCCTACAATGAGCAGTTCTTC
CASSPDPGLAPYNEQFF
>TRBJ1-3|TRBV4-3|many|NA
TGCGCCAGCAGCCAAGCCTCGGGGGGCTCTGGAAACACCATATATTTT
CASSQASGGSGNTIYF
>TRBJ2-2|TRBV2|many|NA
TGTGCCAGCAGTGAGACTAGTTTGGGTCCCGGGGAGCTGTTTTTT
CASSETSLGPGELFF
>TRBJ2-5|TRBV9|many|TRBD2
TGTGCCAGCAGCGTAGAACTAGCGGGGCCCCAGTACTTC
CASSVELAGPQYF
>TRBJ1-2|TRBV14|many|NA
TGTGCCAGCAGCCAAGATCCCAGGGCTGATACCGGCTACACCTTC
CASSQDPRADTGYTF
>TRBJ1-3|TRBV2|NA|TRBD1
TGTGCCAGCAGAGGACAGGGGGACCACTCTGGAAACACCATATATTTT
CASRGQGDHSGNTIYF
>TRBJ2-7|TRBV11-3|many|NA
TGTGCCAGCAGCTTAGACCGGGGATTCGGCGAGCAGTACTTC
CASSLDRGFGEQYF
>TRBJ2-1|TRBV7-2|many|NA
TGTGCCAGCAGCTTTAGTAGCGGCTCCTACAATGAGCAGTTCTTC
CASSFSSGSYNEQFF
>TRBJ2-7|TRBV19|many|NA
TGTGCCAGTAGCGTAACTAGATTTTACGAGCAGTACTTC
CASSVTRFYEQYF
>TRBJ1-2|TRBV28|NA|TRBD1
TGTGCCAGCAGAACAGGGGGCGCCGACCTTATATATGGCTACACCTTC
CASRTGGADLIYGYTF
>TRBJ2-1|TRBV20-1|NA|TRBD2
TGCAGTGCTAGAGATCGGGGGGGCTTAAGCAATGAGCAGTTCTTC
CSARDRGGLSNEQFF
>TRBJ2-1|TRBV24-1|NA|TRBD2
TGTGCCACCAGCGGGAGGAAAGGGCCAAATGAGCAGTTCTTC
CATSGRKGPNEQFF
>TRBJ2-1|TRBV29-1|NA|TRBD2
TGCAGCGTTGGGAGCGGGAGGCACAATGAGCAGTTCTTC
CSVGSGRHNEQFF
>TRBJ1-1|TRBV19|NA|TRBD1
TGTGCCAGTAGTACTGGACAGGGTCGCACTGAAGCTTTCTTT
CASSTGQGRTEAFF
>TRBJ1-2|TRBV4-1|many|NA
TGCGCCAGCAGCCAAGATCCGGGGCGGGGGTATGGCTACACCTTC
CASSQDPGRGYGYTF
>TRBJ2-7|TRBV6-2/TRBV6-3|NA|NA
TGTGCCAGCAGCACCCGCGGGGGCGCCTCCTACGAGCAGTACTTC
CASSTRGGASYEQYF
>TRBJ2-3|TRBV24-1|many|TRBD2
TGTGCCACCAGTGATTTTATGACTAGCGGGAGGAAGGATACGCAGTATTTT
CATSDFMTSGRKDTQYF
>TRBJ2-7|TRBV6-5|few|TRBD1
TGTGCCAGCAGTCACGGGCCCTCTTACAGGGGAAGGACCTACGAGCAGTACTTC
CASSHGPSYRGRTYEQYF
>TRBJ2-1|TRBV19|many|NA
TGTGCCAGTAGTACAGGGCGATACTCCTACAATGAGCAGTTCTTC
CASSTGRYSYNEQFF
>TRBJ2-7|TRBV20-1|NA|TRBD1
TGCAGTGCTAGAGGGACCCCAGGGGGCAGCTCCTACGAGCAGTACTTC
CSARGTPGGSSYEQYF
>TRBJ1-4|TRBV2|NA|NA
TGTGCCATAGGACTAGCGGGTAATGAAAAACTGTTTTTT
CAIGLAGNEKLFF
>TRBJ2-7|TRBV29-1|NA|NA
TGCAGCTTAGGGTTAGACCTAGTCTACGAGCAGTACTTC
CSLGLDLVYEQYF
>TRBJ2-2|TRBV7-7|NA|NA
TGTGCTAGCAGCTTGGGATTTACAGGTGTCAGGGGCACCGGGGAGCTGTTTTTT
CASSLGFTGVRGTGELFF
>TRBJ2-3|TRBV11-3|many|NA
TGTGCCAGCAGCCCTCCGTTTCTGAGTCCAGATACGCAGTATTTT
CASSPPFLSPDTQYF
>TRBJ2-3|TRBV4-3|many|NA
TGCGCCAGCAGCCAAGGGTCAGGGAGCACAGATACGCAGTATTTT
CASSQGSGSTDTQYF